Listed here are 14 T cell receptor beta chains from one sample, sequenced in a study of shared clonotypes between healthy human individuals. Method: immunoSEQ multiplex PCR; TCRdb's copy keeps in-frame clones and lacks some. The sample holds about a million clones; roughly 77% are singletons and the top ten take over 0.8%. The sample comprised memory CD4+ T cells from PBMCs. The subset was: CD45RA-negative fraction. The receptor set was obtained from a man aged 18 to 29 in good health. Some clones in this sample may be carry-over from other donors' samples.

This clone was recorded a few times. The V gene is TRBV7-9, the J gene TRBJ2-5, with D tentatively TRBD1 (6 bases). The CDR3 runs to 16 residues. The germline V gene has CDR1 SEHNR and CDR2 FQNEAQ (reference sequence). Trimming left V 4 bases short and J 4 bases short, with 19 bases between. CDR3 sequence (DNA): TGTGCCAGCAGCTCACAGGGAAAGGACCGGAGAGAGACCCAGTACTTC. It encodes CASSSQGKDRRETQYF.

The count of this clone is one. V and J are TRBV28 and TRBJ2-3; 7 bases fit TRBD2. Germline assignment: CDR1 MDHEN and CDR2 SYDVKM. There are 15 residues in the CDR3. V trimming: 4 bases; J trimming: 5 bases; junction bases outside the gene matches: 9. The CDR3 reads CASSSGEGGKDTQYF. CDR3 DNA: TGTGCCAGCAGTTCGGGGGAGGGCGGTAAAGATACGCAGTATTTT.

V is TRBV19 and J is TRBJ2-7; 7 bases are shared with TRBD1. CDR1 is LNHDA and CDR2 is SQIVND in the germline V gene (reference sequence). This CDR3 spans 13 amino acids. V lost 7 bases and J lost 0; bases outside the gene matches: 3. The CDR3 sequence: CASTRTGSYEQYF. Here the CDR3 DNA reads TGTGCCAGTACCAGGACAGGCTCCTACGAGCAGTACTTC.

This chain joins TRBV28 and TRBJ1-1, with 7 bases that match TRBD1. Per the germline V gene, CDR1 is MDHEN and CDR2 is SYDVKM. V lost 6 bases to trimming and J lost 14 bases; unmatched junction nucleotides: 9. The CDR3 is 11 residues long. In DNA form, the CDR3 reads TGTGCCAGCAGGGAAACAGGGGCAGCCTTCTTT. It specifies CASRETGAAFF.

The V gene is TRBV4-3, the J gene TRBJ2-3; D gene ambiguous. Per germline, CDR1 LGHNA and CDR2 YSLEER. This CDR3 contains 15 residues. V lost 3 bases and J lost 2, with 12 bases in between. CDR3 loop: CASSQGSLSTDTQYF. As DNA, the CDR3 is TGCGCCAGCAGCCAGGGCAGCTTATCCACAGATACGCAGTATTTT.

The chain employs TRBV7-9 and TRBJ1-3; D is uncertain. Germline CDR1 reads SEHNR; CDR2 reads FQNEAQ (reference sequence). The CDR3 is made up of 19 amino acids. Trimming took off 5 bases at V and 6 bases at J, with 29 bases between the two ends. The CDR3 bases are TGTGCCAGCAGCCACGATCTATTGAAGGGAAGGATCGTGCAAAACACCATATATTTT. Residues: CASSHDLLKGRIVQNTIYF.

As regards this clone: This specimen includes other DNA sequences encoding the same CDR3. The V call is TRBV28, the J call TRBJ1-4; tentatively, D is TRBD1 (6 bases). The V end lost 6 bases, the J end lost 0 bases, and 11 bases lay between the germline ends. This CDR3 is 15 amino acids long. The germline gives CDR1 MDHEN, CDR2 SYDVKM. This chain's CDR3 is CASSLTGATNEKLFF. Written as DNA, the CDR3 is TGTGCCAGCAGCCTGACAGGAGCAACTAATGAAAAACTGTTTTTT.

The chain recombines TRBV2 with TRBJ1-2; a weak D match, TRBD1 (6 bases). Germline V CDR1 and CDR2: SNHLY, FYNNEI. Trimming removed 2 bases at V and 3 bases at J, with 10 bases between. This CDR3 has 14 amino acids. The CDR3 DNA reads TGTGCCAGCAGTGAACGGGGGGCTGACTATGGCTACACCTTC. Its translation: CASSERGADYGYTF.

This chain links TRBV19 with TRBJ2-7; D possibly matches TRBD1 or TRBD2 (6 bases each). CDR3 length equals 13 residues. Germline CDR1 and CDR2: LNHDA and SQIVND (reference sequence). Trimming shortened V by 1 base and J by 8 bases, and 12 bases separated the two germline ends. DNA for the CDR3: TGTGCCAGTAGTATAGCGGGGGCGGCACAGCAGTACTTC. It yields the protein CASSIAGAAQQYF. Combining the CDR3 with reference TRBV19 and TRBJ2-7 gives the whole variable domain DGGITQSPKYLFRKEGQNVTLSCEQNLNHDAMYWYRQDPGQGLRLIYYSQIVNDFQKGDIAEGYSVSREKKESFPLTVTSAQKNPTAFYLCASSIAGAAQQYFGPGTRLTVT.

The chain combines TRBV7-3 with TRBJ2-3; D may correspond to TRBD1 or TRBD2 (5 bases each). Trimming took 5 bases from V and 2 from J, leaving 14 bases between them. This CDR3 has 15 residues. Germline CDR1 is SGHTA and CDR2 is FQGTGA. The CDR3 loop is CASSETGTSTDTQYF. In nucleotides, the CDR3 is TGTGCCAGCAGCGAGACCGGGACCTCCACAGATACGCAGTATTTT. The whole variable domain, filled in from reference TRBV7-3 and TRBJ2-3, reads GAGVSQTPSNKVTEKGKYVELRCDPISGHTALYWYRQSLGQGPEFLIYFQGTGAADDSGLPNDRFFAVRPEGSVSTLKIQRTERGDSAVYLCASSETGTSTDTQYFGPGTRLTVL.

The chain joins TRBV4-2 to TRBJ2-5; possible D gene TRBD1, 6 bases. TRBJ2-7 explains the end of the DNA better; the J call may be wrong. CDR3 length equals 13 residues. Looked up from germline, CDR1 is LGHNA and CDR2 is YNFKEQ. CDR3 amino acids: CASSQGQAYEQYF. For the CDR3, the DNA is TGTGCCAGCAGCCAAGGACAGGCCTACGAGCAGTACTTC.

The genes are TRBV11-2 and TRBJ2-2; D uncertain. Trimming cost V 5 bases and J 7 bases, with 11 bases left between them. Germline CDR1 is SGHAT and CDR2 is FQNNGV. CDR3 length: 13 residues. The CDR3 region is CASSPDTGGELFF. CDR3 in DNA: TGTGCCAGCAGCCCAGACACTGGCGGGGAGCTGTTTTTT. The variable domain in full, completed from reference TRBV11-2 and TRBJ2-2, reads EAGVAQSPRYKIIEKRQSVAFWCNPISGHATLYWYQQILGQGPKLLIQFQNNGVVDDSQLPKDRFSAERLKGVDSTLKIQPAKLEDSAVYLCASSPDTGGELFFGEGSRLTVL.

This clone appeared a single time. The chain is built from TRBV5-1 and TRBJ2-7; either TRBD1 or TRBD2 may fit D (6 bases each). The CDR3 is 15 residues long. V lost 4 bases, J lost 2 bases, and 16 bases lay in between. Germline V gene lookup returns CDR1 SGHRS and CDR2 YFSETQ. The CDR3 here is CASSPGGTRTYEQYF. The CDR3 DNA reads TGCGCCAGCAGCCCTGGGGGGACACGAACCTACGAGCAGTACTTC. The whole variable domain, filled in from reference TRBV5-1 and TRBJ2-7, reads KAGVTQTPRYLIKTRGQQVTLSCSPISGHRSVSWYQQTPGQGLQFLFEYFSETQRNKGNFPGRFSGRQFSNSRSEMNVSTLELGDSALYLCASSPGGTRTYEQYFGPGTRLTVT.

This clone was seen only once. The chain carries TRBV30 and TRBJ1-4; D gene ambiguous. The CDR3 is made up of 15 amino acids. Deletions cut 2 bases from V and 6 bases from J, with 16 bases between. Germline-derived CDR1 and CDR2 are GTSNPN and SVGIG (reference sequence). The CDR3 coding sequence is TGTGCCTGGAGTCCCCCGGCCCGTGGGTATGAAAAACTGTTTTTT. Protein product: CAWSPPARGYEKLFF.